This T cell receptor beta chain was found in a study of blood T cell repertoires in COVID-19. The wider study: Researchers got acute and convalescent COVID-19 samples from the United States, Italy and Spain. The cDNA or gDNA used as material had been derived from T cells, B-cell-depleted T cells, or PBMCs.

V trimming: 3 bases; J trimming: 3 bases; junction bases outside the gene matches: 6. Per the germline V gene, CDR1 is SGHRS and CDR2 is YFSETQ. The CDR3 has 15 residues. Original data processing: The assay estimated nucleated cells by amplifying reference gene primers. Produced via immunoSEQ multiplex PCR; TCRdb's table is partial and in-frame only. V, J and clone size derive from that table, while D and trimming were established from the DNA sequence. The data contain roughly 410,000 clones, 89% of them seen just once; the ten biggest clones take up 1% to 1.5%. The rearrangement joins TRBV5-1 to TRBJ1-1, with 9 bases that match TRBD1. Sequenced: peripheral blood. The receptor was isolated from a man in his forties with acute or convalescent COVID-19. Here the CDR3 reads CASSSDRGSYTEAFF. The CDR3 DNA sequence: TGCGCCAGCAGCTCAGACAGGGGGTCCTACACTGAAGCTTTCTTT.